This TCR beta chain was sequenced in a study of blood T cell repertoires in COVID-19. The junction had 9 bases not matched to a gene; V was cut back by 8 bases and J by 1 base. This CDR3 spans 15 amino acids. Germline values: CDR1 MNHEY, CDR2 SVGAGI. Profiling relied on immunoSEQ multiplex PCR, and the TCRdb table lists in-frame clones only, not all of them. The top ten hold less than 3% of the sample, which has around 300,000 clones, around nine tenths seen once. Source material: PBMCs or T cells enriched from blood (not recorded which). This receptor was identified in a woman aged 18-29 years who had recovered from COVID-19. The chain employs TRBV6-5 and TRBJ2-7; 9 nucleotides align to TRBD1. Here the CDR3 reads CASGRIGQGSYEQYF. CDR3 sequence (DNA): TGTGCCAGCGGACGAATCGGACAGGGGTCCTACGAGCAGTACTTC.